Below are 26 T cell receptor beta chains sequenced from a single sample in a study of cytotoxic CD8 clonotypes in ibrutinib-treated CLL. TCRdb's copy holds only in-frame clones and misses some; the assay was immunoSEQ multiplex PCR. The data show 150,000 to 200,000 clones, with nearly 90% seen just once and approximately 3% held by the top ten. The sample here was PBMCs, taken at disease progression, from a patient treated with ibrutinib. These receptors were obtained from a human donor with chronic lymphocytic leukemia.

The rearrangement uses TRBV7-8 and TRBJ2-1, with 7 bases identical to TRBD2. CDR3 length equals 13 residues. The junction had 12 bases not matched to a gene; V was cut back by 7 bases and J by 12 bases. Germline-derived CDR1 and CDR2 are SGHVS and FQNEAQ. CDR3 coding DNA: TGTGCCAGCACCCAAGCGGGAACGGGGGGGCAGTTCTTC. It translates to CASTQAGTGGQFF.

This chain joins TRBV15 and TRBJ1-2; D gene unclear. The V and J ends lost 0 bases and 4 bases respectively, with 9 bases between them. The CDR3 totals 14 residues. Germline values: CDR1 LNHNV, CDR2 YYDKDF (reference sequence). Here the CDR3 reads CATSRDSVSYGYTF. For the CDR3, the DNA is TGTGCCACCAGCAGAGATTCAGTGTCCTATGGCTACACCTTC.

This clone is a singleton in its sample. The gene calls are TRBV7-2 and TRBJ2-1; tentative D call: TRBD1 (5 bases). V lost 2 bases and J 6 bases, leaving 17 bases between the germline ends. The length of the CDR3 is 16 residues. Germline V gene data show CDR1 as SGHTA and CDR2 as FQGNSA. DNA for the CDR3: TGTGCCAGCAGCTTAATTCGTTGGCAGGGCGGCAATGAGCAGTTCTTC. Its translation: CASSLIRWQGGNEQFF.

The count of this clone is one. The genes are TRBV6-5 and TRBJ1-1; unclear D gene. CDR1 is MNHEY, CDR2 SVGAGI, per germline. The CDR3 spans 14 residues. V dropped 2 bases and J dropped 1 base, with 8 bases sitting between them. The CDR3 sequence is CASSYRRENTEAFF. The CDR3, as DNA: TGTGCCAGCAGTTACAGGAGGGAGAACACTGAAGCTTTCTTT.

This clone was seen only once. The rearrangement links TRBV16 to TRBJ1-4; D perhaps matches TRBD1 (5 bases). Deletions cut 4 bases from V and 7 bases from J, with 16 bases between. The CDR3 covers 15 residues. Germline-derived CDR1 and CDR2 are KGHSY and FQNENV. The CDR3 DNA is TGTGCCAGCAGCCCCCCCGGGGCTCCTGGTGAAAAACTGTTTTTT. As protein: CASSPPGAPGEKLFF.

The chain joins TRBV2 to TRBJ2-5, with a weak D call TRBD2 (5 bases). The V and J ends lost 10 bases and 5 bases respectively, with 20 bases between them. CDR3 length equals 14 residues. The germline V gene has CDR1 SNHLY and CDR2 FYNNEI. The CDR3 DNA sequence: TGTGCCATCCCTGAGTTCGAGGGCTCCGAGACCCAGTACTTC. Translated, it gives CAIPEFEGSETQYF.

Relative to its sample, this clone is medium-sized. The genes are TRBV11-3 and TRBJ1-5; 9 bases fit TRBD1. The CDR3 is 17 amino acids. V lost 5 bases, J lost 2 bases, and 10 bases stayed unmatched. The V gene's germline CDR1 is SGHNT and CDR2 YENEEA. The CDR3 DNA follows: TGTGCCAGCAGCCCCGGTTACAGGGGGCAGGGCAATCAGCCCCAGCATTTT. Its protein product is CASSPGYRGQGNQPQHF.

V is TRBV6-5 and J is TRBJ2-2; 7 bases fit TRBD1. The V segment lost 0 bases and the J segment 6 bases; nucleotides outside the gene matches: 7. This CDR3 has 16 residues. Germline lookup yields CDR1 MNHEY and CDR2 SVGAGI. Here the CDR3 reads CASSYSVDRAAGELFF. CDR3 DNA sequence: TGTGCCAGCAGTTACTCCGTCGACAGGGCGGCCGGGGAGCTGTTTTTT.

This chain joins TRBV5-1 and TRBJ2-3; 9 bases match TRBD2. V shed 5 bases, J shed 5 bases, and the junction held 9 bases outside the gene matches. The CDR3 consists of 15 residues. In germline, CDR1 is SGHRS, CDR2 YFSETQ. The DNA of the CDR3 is TGCGCCAGCAGGTTAGCGGGAGCTGTGAAAGATACGCAGTATTTT. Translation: CASRLAGAVKDTQYF.

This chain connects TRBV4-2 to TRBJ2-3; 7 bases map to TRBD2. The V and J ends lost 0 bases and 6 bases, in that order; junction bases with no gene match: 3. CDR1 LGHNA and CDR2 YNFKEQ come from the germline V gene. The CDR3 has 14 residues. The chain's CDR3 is CASSQEAGVDTQYF. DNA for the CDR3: TGTGCCAGCAGCCAAGAGGCGGGAGTGGATACGCAGTATTTT.

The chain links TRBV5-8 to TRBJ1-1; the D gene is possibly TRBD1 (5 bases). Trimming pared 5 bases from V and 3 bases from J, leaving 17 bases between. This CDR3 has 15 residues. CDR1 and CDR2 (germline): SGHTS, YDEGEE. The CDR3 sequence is CASRASWGRDTEAFF. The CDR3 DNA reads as TGTGCCAGCAGAGCCTCGTGGGGGAGGGACACTGAAGCTTTCTTT.

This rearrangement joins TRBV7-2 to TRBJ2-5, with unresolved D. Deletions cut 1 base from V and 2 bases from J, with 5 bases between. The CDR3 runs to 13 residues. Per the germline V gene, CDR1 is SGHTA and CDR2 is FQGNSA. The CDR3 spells CASSLVTQETQYF. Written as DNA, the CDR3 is TGTGCCAGCAGCTTAGTGACGCAAGAGACCCAGTACTTC.

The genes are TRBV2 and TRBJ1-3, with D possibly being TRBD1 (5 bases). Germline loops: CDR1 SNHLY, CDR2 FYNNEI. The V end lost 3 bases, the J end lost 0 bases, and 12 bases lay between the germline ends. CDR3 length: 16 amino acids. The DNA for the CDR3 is TGTGCCAGCAGTGAGCGACAGATTACCTCTGGAAACACCATATATTTT. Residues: CASSERQITSGNTIYF. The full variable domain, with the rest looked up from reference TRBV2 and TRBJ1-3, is EPEVTQTPSHQVTQMGQEVILRCVPISNHLYFYWYRQILGQKVEFLVSFYNNEISEKSEIFDDQFSVERPDGSNFTLKIRSTKLEDSAMYFCASSERQITSGNTIYFGEGSWLTVV.

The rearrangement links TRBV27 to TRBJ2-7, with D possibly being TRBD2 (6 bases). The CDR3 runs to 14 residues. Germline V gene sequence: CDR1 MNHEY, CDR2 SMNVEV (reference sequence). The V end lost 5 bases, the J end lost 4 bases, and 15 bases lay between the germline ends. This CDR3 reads CASSPGTGPYEQYF. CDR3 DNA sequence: TGTGCCAGCAGTCCTGGGACTGGGCCATACGAGCAGTACTTC.

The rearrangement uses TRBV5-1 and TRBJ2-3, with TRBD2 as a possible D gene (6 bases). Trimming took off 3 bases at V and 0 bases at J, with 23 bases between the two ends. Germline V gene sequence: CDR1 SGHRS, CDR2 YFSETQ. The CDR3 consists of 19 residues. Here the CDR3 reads CASSSPSNSGDGSTDTQYF. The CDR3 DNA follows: TGCGCCAGCAGCTCGCCCTCGAATAGCGGAGATGGTAGCACAGATACGCAGTATTTT.

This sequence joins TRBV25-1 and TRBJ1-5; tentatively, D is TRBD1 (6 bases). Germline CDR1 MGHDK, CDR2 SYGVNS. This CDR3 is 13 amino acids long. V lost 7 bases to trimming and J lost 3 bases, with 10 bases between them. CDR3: CASTGTSNQPQHF. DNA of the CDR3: TGTGCCAGCACCGGGACATCCAATCAGCCCCAGCATTTT.

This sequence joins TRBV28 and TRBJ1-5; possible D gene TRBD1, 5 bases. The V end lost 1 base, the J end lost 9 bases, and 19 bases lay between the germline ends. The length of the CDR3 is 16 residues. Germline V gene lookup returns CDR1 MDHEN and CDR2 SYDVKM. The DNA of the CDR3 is TGTGCCAGCAGTTTATTCCCAGGGAAAGCCCCATCGCCCCAGCATTTT. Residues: CASSLFPGKAPSPQHF.

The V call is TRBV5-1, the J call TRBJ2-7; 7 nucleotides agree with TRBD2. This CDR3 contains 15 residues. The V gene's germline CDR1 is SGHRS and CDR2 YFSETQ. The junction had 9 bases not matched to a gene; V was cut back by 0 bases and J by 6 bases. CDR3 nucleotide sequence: TGCGCCAGCAGCTTGGGACTAGCAATTCTATCCGAGCAGTACTTC. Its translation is CASSLGLAILSEQYF.

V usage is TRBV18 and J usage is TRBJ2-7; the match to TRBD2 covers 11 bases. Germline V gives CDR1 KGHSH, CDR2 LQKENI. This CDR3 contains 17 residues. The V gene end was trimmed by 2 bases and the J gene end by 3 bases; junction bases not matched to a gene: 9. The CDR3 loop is CASSPGPGLAANYEQYF. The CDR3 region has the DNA TGTGCCAGCTCACCAGGGCCGGGACTAGCGGCGAACTACGAGCAGTACTTC.

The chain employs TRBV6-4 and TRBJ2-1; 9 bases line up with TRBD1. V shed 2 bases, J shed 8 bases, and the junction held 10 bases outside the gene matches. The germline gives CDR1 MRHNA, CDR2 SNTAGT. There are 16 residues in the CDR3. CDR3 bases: TGTGCCAGCAGTGACACAGCGGACAGGGGAGGGGATGAGCAGTTCTTC. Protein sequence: CASSDTADRGGDEQFF.

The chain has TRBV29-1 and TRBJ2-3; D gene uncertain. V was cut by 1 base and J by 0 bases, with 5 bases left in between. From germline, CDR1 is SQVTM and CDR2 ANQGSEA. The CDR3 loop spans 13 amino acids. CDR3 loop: CSVEAASTDTQYF. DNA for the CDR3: TGCAGCGTTGAAGCGGCGAGCACAGATACGCAGTATTTT.

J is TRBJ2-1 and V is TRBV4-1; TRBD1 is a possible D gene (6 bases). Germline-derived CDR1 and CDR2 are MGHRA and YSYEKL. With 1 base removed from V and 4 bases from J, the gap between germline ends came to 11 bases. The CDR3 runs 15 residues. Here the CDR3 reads CASSQGEQGYNEQFF. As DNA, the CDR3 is TGCGCCAGCAGCCAAGGTGAACAGGGATACAATGAGCAGTTCTTC.

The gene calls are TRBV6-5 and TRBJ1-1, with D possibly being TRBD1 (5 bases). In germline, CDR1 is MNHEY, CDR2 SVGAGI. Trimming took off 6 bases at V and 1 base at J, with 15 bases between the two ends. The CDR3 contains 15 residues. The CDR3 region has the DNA TGTGCCAGCAGCAGTACGAGGGGTAAGAACACTGAAGCTTTCTTT. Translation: CASSSTRGKNTEAFF.

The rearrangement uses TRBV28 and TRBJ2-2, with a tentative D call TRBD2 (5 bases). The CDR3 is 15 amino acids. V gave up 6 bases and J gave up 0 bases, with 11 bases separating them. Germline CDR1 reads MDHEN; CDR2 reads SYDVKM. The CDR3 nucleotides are TGTGCCAGCAGGCTGGACTTTCCGAACACCGGGGAGCTGTTTTTT. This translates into CASRLDFPNTGELFF. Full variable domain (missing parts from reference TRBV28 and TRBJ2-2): DVKVTQSSRYLVKRTGEKVFLECVQDMDHENMFWYRQDPGLGLRLIYFSYDVKMKEKGDIPEGYSVSREKKERFSLILESASTNQTSMYLCASRLDFPNTGELFFGEGSRLTVL.

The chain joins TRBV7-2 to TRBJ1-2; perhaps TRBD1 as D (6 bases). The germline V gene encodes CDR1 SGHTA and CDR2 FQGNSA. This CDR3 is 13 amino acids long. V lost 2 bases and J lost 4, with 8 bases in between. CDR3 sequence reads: CASSLQGSYGYTF. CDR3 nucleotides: TGTGCCAGCAGCTTACAGGGGTCCTATGGCTACACCTTC. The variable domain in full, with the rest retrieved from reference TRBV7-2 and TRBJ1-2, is GAGVSQSPSNKVTEKGKDVELRCDPISGHTALYWYRQSLGQGLEFLIYFQGNSAPDKSGLPSDRFSAERTGGSVSTLTIQRTQQEDSAVYLCASSLQGSYGYTFGSGTRLTVV.

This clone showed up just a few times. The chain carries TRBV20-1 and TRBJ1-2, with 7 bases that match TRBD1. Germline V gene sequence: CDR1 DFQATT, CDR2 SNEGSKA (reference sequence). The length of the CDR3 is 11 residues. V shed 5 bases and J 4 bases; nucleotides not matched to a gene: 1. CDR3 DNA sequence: TGCAGTGCTCGACAGGGCTATGGCTACACCTTC. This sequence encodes CSARQGYGYTF.